A selection of T cell receptor beta chains follows, all from one sample in a study of blood T cell repertoires in COVID-19. Data came from immunoSEQ multiplex PCR; TCRdb stores just in-frame clones and leaves some out. The sample lists a few hundred thousand clones, around nine tenths occurring once. The sample consisted of PBMCs or T cells enriched from blood (not recorded which). These receptors all come from a woman aged 30 to 39 who had recovered from COVID-19. Both conserved end residues are part of each CDR3. D genes are given only for firm matches. Expanded clones are given a class, and other clones once, few, many or no size at all.

clone_size: .; v_call: TRBV30; j_call: TRBJ1-2; cdr3_length: 16; d_call: .; cdr3_aa: CAWSVPHRVPWDGYTF; cdr3_nt: TGTGCCTGGAGTGTACCCCACAGGGTCCCCTGGGATGGCTACACCTTC
clone_size: once; v_call: TRBV2; j_call: TRBJ2-2; cdr3_length: 14; d_call: TRBD1; cdr3_aa: CASRGDRASGELFF; cdr3_nt: TGTGCCAGCAGGGGGGACAGGGCGAGCGGGGAGCTGTTTTTT
clone_size: .; v_call: TRBV7-2; j_call: TRBJ2-2; cdr3_length: 15; d_call: .; cdr3_aa: CASSLAGTGTGELFF; cdr3_nt: TGTGCCAGCAGCTTAGCGGGGACTGGTACCGGGGAGCTGTTTTTT
clone_size: .; v_call: TRBV6-5; j_call: TRBJ1-6; cdr3_length: 14; d_call: .; cdr3_aa: CASRPSSYNSPLHF; cdr3_nt: TGTGCCAGCAGACCGAGCTCCTATAATTCACCCCTCCACTTT
clone_size: few; v_call: TRBV7-2; j_call: TRBJ2-1; cdr3_length: 13; d_call: .; cdr3_aa: CASLPRVDNEQFF; cdr3_nt: TGTGCCAGCTTGCCCAGGGTAGACAATGAGCAGTTCTTC
clone_size: .; v_call: TRBV27; j_call: TRBJ1-5; cdr3_length: 18; d_call: .; cdr3_aa: CASSSFFSRGGSNQPQHF; cdr3_nt: TGTGCCAGCAGTTCCTTTTTCAGCCGGGGTGGTAGCAATCAGCCCCAGCATTTT
clone_size: .; v_call: TRBV19; j_call: TRBJ1-1; cdr3_length: 19; d_call: .; cdr3_aa: CASSIRLQAAGLMNTEAFF; cdr3_nt: TGTGCCAGTAGTATTCGCCTGCAGGCAGCGGGACTCATGAACACTGAAGCTTTCTTT
clone_size: once; v_call: TRBV28; j_call: TRBJ1-3; cdr3_length: 14; d_call: .; cdr3_aa: CASSLSGPGNTIYF; cdr3_nt: TGTGCCAGCAGTTTATCAGGTCCTGGAAACACCATATATTTT
clone_size: .; v_call: TRBV15; j_call: TRBJ2-1; cdr3_length: 13; d_call: .; cdr3_aa: CATSRDPGLAQFF; cdr3_nt: TGTGCCACCAGCAGAGATCCTGGCTTGGCTCAGTTCTTC
clone_size: once; v_call: TRBV5-1; j_call: TRBJ2-7; cdr3_length: 15; d_call: TRBD1; cdr3_aa: CASGVSRRDSGEQYF; cdr3_nt: TGCGCCAGCGGGGTGTCGCGCCGGGACAGTGGGGAGCAGTACTTC
clone_size: .; v_call: TRBV11-3; j_call: TRBJ2-7; cdr3_length: 15; d_call: TRBD2; cdr3_aa: CASSLSSGRFNEQYF; cdr3_nt: TGTGCCAGCAGCTTGAGTAGCGGGAGGTTCAACGAGCAGTACTTC
clone_size: .; v_call: TRBV5-4; j_call: TRBJ2-7; cdr3_length: 15; d_call: TRBD1; cdr3_aa: CASSSPGQGAHEQYF; cdr3_nt: TGTGCCAGCAGCTCACCGGGACAGGGCGCCCACGAGCAGTACTTC
clone_size: .; v_call: TRBV6-5; j_call: TRBJ2-7; cdr3_length: 15; d_call: .; cdr3_aa: CASSRSGEWAYEQYF; cdr3_nt: TGTGCCAGCAGCCGTTCGGGTGAGTGGGCCTACGAGCAGTACTTC
clone_size: once; v_call: TRBV20-1; j_call: TRBJ2-7; cdr3_length: 11; d_call: .; cdr3_aa: CSALTRNEQYF; cdr3_nt: TGCAGTGCTCTAACCCGAAACGAGCAGTACTTC
clone_size: .; v_call: TRBV7-9; j_call: TRBJ2-6; cdr3_length: 16; d_call: .; cdr3_aa: CASSLTRDSGANVLTF; cdr3_nt: TGTGCCAGCAGCTTAACTCGGGACTCTGGGGCCAACGTCCTGACTTTC
clone_size: .; v_call: TRBV27; j_call: TRBJ1-2; cdr3_length: 14; d_call: .; cdr3_aa: CATSRAGANYGYTF; cdr3_nt: TGTGCCACCAGCAGGGCGGGGGCTAACTATGGCTACACCTTC
clone_size: .; v_call: TRBV6-5; j_call: TRBJ2-7; cdr3_length: 12; d_call: .; cdr3_aa: CASSYNGYEQYF; cdr3_nt: TGTGCCAGCAGTTATAACGGCTACGAGCAGTACTTC
clone_size: .; v_call: TRBV13; j_call: TRBJ1-1; cdr3_length: 13; d_call: .; cdr3_aa: CASSFSVNTEAFF; cdr3_nt: TGTGCCAGCAGCTTCTCAGTGAACACTGAAGCTTTCTTT
clone_size: .; v_call: TRBV7-9; j_call: TRBJ1-2; cdr3_length: 15; d_call: TRBD1; cdr3_aa: CASTPVDRGIGGYTF; cdr3_nt: TGTGCCAGCACTCCAGTGGACAGGGGAATAGGTGGCTACACCTTC
clone_size: .; v_call: TRBV6-6; j_call: TRBJ2-1; cdr3_length: 13; d_call: .; cdr3_aa: CATVELRHNEQFF; cdr3_nt: TGTGCCACCGTCGAACTCCGCCACAATGAGCAGTTCTTC
clone_size: .; v_call: TRBV19; j_call: TRBJ1-6; cdr3_length: 16; d_call: .; cdr3_aa: CASSDQINDSSGWLHF; cdr3_nt: TGTGCCAGTAGCGACCAAATAAACGACAGCTCCGGGTGGCTCCACTTT
clone_size: once; v_call: TRBV7-9; j_call: TRBJ2-2; cdr3_length: 15; d_call: .; cdr3_aa: CASSPRVLGTGELFF; cdr3_nt: TGTGCCAGCAGCCCCAGGGTTCTTGGCACCGGGGAGCTGTTTTTT